The next 25 T cell receptor beta chains were all read from a single sample in a study of CD8 T cells in ankylosing spondylitis. MiXCR, run by TCRdb on the 5' RACE reads, gives a single entry per CDR3 protein. The sample records 350,000 or so distinct CDR3 sequences, roughly 11% being singletons. The sample taken for sequencing was blood, either unsorted or a sorted T cell fraction (not recorded which). Source of these receptors: a female donor with ankylosing spondylitis or in good health (not recorded which).

The table lists this clonotype with many counts. This chain links TRBV27 with TRBJ2-7; the match to TRBD1 covers 7 bases. V lost 7 bases to trimming and J lost 3 bases; unmatched junction nucleotides: 12. CDR3 size: 15 residues. Germline assignment: CDR1 MNHEY and CDR2 SMNVEV (reference sequence). CDR3: CASKRVPGGFYEQYF. CDR3 in DNA: TGTGCCAGCAAGAGGGTGCCAGGGGGTTTCTACGAGCAGTACTTC.

The chain has TRBV5-6 and TRBJ1-4; TRBD1 is a possible D gene (6 bases). Germline assignment: CDR1 SGHDT and CDR2 YYEEEE. The CDR3 has 17 residues. Trimming cost V 2 bases and J 5 bases, with 19 bases left between them. CDR3 DNA: TGTGCCAGCAGCTTCCAGGGGTCCCCAGATCCGAATGAAAAACTGTTTTTT. Its protein is CASSFQGSPDPNEKLFF.

This clonotype was counted many times. V is TRBV24-1 and J is TRBJ2-3, with 9 bases that match TRBD1. Germline values: CDR1 KGHDR, CDR2 SFDVKD. V dropped 5 bases and J dropped 4; count of bases not matched to a gene: 9. The CDR3 is made up of 16 amino acids. CDR3 region: CATSGDRVINSDTQYF. DNA of the CDR3: TGTGCCACCAGTGGGGACAGGGTCATTAATTCAGATACGCAGTATTTT.

The V gene is TRBV5-1, the J gene TRBJ1-4; D uncertain. CDR1 and CDR2 (germline): SGHRS, YFSETQ. This CDR3 contains 16 residues. Trimming pared 2 bases from V and 5 bases from J, leaving 16 bases between. CDR3: CASSLSSGDKNEKLFF. The CDR3 region has the DNA TGCGCCAGCAGCTTATCTTCAGGAGATAAAAATGAAAAACTGTTTTTT.

This clonotype was counted at least ten times. The CDR3 here is CSVHSPAHNEQFF. CDR3 coding DNA: TGCAGCGTTCATTCCCCAGCCCACAATGAGCAGTTCTTC. This sequence joins TRBV29-1 and TRBJ2-1; D is unresolved. Germline CDR1 is SQVTM and CDR2 is ANQGSEA. This CDR3 comprises 13 residues. Trimming pared 5 bases from V and 5 bases from J, leaving 13 bases between.

As concerns this clonotype: A much larger clone differs by one base, so this may be a read error. The V call is TRBV7-9, the J call TRBJ2-1; 7 bases fit TRBD2. The CDR3 is 15 residues long. Per germline, CDR1 SEHNR and CDR2 FQNEAQ (reference sequence). Trimming at V came to 5 bases and at J to 0 bases, leaving 4 bases not matched to a gene. The CDR3 region has the DNA TGTGCCAGCAGCCCCCGCGGGGGCTCCTACAATGAGCAGTTCTTC. Translated, it gives CASSPRGGSYNEQFF.

The sample holds many counts of this clonotype. The CDR3 here is CSAREGVSSYEQYF. The CDR3 DNA reads as TGCAGTGCTAGAGAAGGGGTCAGCTCCTACGAGCAGTACTTC. The chain carries TRBV20-1 and TRBJ2-7; TRBD1 is a possible D gene (5 bases). The CDR3 consists of 14 residues. The V end was cut by 0 bases, the J end by 0 bases, with 9 bases between. Germline-derived CDR1 and CDR2 are DFQATT and SNEGSKA (reference sequence).

This clonotype was seen ten or more times. This rearrangement joins TRBV5-6 to TRBJ2-7; tentatively, D is TRBD2 (6 bases). This CDR3 comprises 15 residues. The V and J ends lost 5 bases and 0 bases respectively, with 15 bases between them. Germline CDR1 is SGHDT and CDR2 is YYEEEE. The CDR3 region has the DNA TGTGCCAGCAGTCAAGGTGGAGGGATCTCCTACGAGCAGTACTTC. Residues: CASSQGGGISYEQYF.

The sample holds many counts of this clonotype. The chain couples TRBV7-2 to TRBJ2-1, with 8 bases aligning to TRBD2. This CDR3 spans 13 amino acids. The V and J ends lost 5 bases and 6 bases, in that order; junction bases with no gene match: 3. The V gene's germline CDR1 is SGHTA and CDR2 FQGNSA. CDR3: CASSPGTSNEQFF. In DNA form, the CDR3 reads TGTGCCAGCAGCCCCGGGACTAGCAATGAGCAGTTCTTC.

This clonotype was picked up many times. The V gene is TRBV10-3, the J gene TRBJ1-2, with 8 bases that match TRBD1. Trimming removed 9 bases from V and 4 bases from J; junction bases left unmatched: 4. The CDR3 contains 12 residues. The germline gives CDR1 ENHRY, CDR2 SYGVKD. DNA of the CDR3: TGTGCCATGGGAGGGACAGGCTATGGCTACACCTTC. This codes for CAMGGTGYGYTF.

Many counts were recorded for this clonotype. The genes are TRBV20-1 and TRBJ2-5; D uncertain. CDR1 and CDR2 (germline): DFQATT, SNEGSKA (reference sequence). The CDR3 runs to 14 residues. Trimming shortened V by 0 bases and J by 3 bases, and 11 bases separated the two germline ends. CDR3 coding DNA: TGCAGTGCTAGAGATCTCGGCTTCAAAGAGACCCAGTACTTC. It specifies CSARDLGFKETQYF.

This clonotype appeared many times. The J gene is TRBJ1-1, the V gene TRBV6-2 or TRBV6-3; tentative D call: TRBD1 (6 bases). The CDR3 loop spans 14 amino acids. Germline V gene data show CDR1 as MNHEY and CDR2 as SVGEGT. Trimming took 6 bases from V and 3 from J, leaving 14 bases between them. In DNA form, the CDR3 reads TGTGCCAGCAGAAGGAGAGGGGGTTACACTGAAGCTTTCTTT. This encodes CASRRRGGYTEAFF.

This clonotype was seen only a few times. V and J are TRBV28 and TRBJ2-6, with 10 bases matching TRBD1. CDR1 is MDHEN and CDR2 is SYDVKM in the germline V gene. The CDR3 runs to 17 residues. The V segment lost 7 bases and the J segment 0 bases; nucleotides outside the gene matches: 6. The CDR3 protein is CASTPGTGVSGANVLTF. CDR3 nucleotides: TGTGCCAGCACCCCCGGGACAGGGGTCTCTGGGGCCAACGTCCTGACTTTC.

The table lists this clonotype with a few counts. The V and J genes are TRBV7-2 and TRBJ1-6; 10 bases map to TRBD1. The CDR3 totals 17 residues. Germline V gives CDR1 SGHTA, CDR2 FQGNSA. V lost 5 bases to trimming and J lost 10 bases; unmatched junction nucleotides: 14. The CDR3 coding sequence is TGTGCCAGCAGCCGTGACAGGGGGCGCGGGGAACAATCACCCCTCCACTTT. Translation gives CASSRDRGRGEQSPLHF.

This clonotype was seen ten or more times. Here the CDR3 DNA reads TGTGCCAGCAGTTTAGAGCGGGGGGCCTACAATGAGCAGTTCTTC. Amino acids: CASSLERGAYNEQFF. The chain joins TRBV27 to TRBJ2-1; the match to TRBD2 covers 9 bases. The CDR3 is 15 amino acids. With 2 bases clipped from V and 2 bases from J, the junction kept 1 base outside the gene matches. CDR1 and CDR2 from the germline V gene are MNHEY and SMNVEV (reference sequence).

This clonotype was seen many times. This sequence joins TRBV7-2 and TRBJ1-5; 9 nucleotides align to TRBD1. With 8 bases clipped from V and 5 bases from J, the junction kept 1 base outside the gene matches. CDR1 is SGHTA and CDR2 is FQGNSA in the germline V gene. The length of the CDR3 is 12 residues. The CDR3 nucleotides are TGTGCCAGCGGACAGGGGTATCAGCCCCAGCATTTT. It codes for CASGQGYQPQHF.

This clonotype was picked up many times. This rearrangement joins TRBV12-3 or TRBV12-4 to TRBJ2-6; D call uncertain. This CDR3 is built from 13 residues. V was cut by 2 bases and J by 3 bases, with 2 bases left in between. CDR3 loop: CASSLNGANVLTF. The CDR3 bases are TGTGCCAGCAGTTTAAATGGGGCCAACGTCCTGACTTTC.

This clonotype was seen at least ten times. This chain uses TRBV7-2 with TRBJ2-7; D not resolved. Deletions cut 4 bases from V and 0 bases from J, with 13 bases between. CDR3 length: 15 residues. The V gene's germline CDR1 is SGHTA and CDR2 FQGNSA. The CDR3 DNA reads TGTGCCAGCAGCTCCCTACGGACGAACTCCTACGAGCAGTACTTC. This translates into CASSSLRTNSYEQYF.

This clonotype was seen many times. The chain is built from TRBV5-5 and TRBJ1-5; the D gene is possibly TRBD1 (6 bases). The CDR3 runs 15 residues. Germline V gives CDR1 SGHKS, CDR2 YYEKEE (reference sequence). V was trimmed by 1 base and J by 2 bases, leaving 10 bases between them. The CDR3 protein is CASSLMAGGNQPQHF. CDR3 bases: TGTGCCAGCAGCTTGATGGCAGGGGGCAATCAGCCCCAGCATTTT.

This clonotype was observed a few times. The chain employs TRBV7-6 and TRBJ2-7, with TRBD2 identical over 7 bases. CDR1 and CDR2 from the germline V gene are SGHVS and FNYEAQ. V lost 2 bases, J lost 5 bases, and 9 bases stayed unmatched. The CDR3 loop spans 15 amino acids. DNA of the CDR3: TGTGCCAGCAGCTTATGGTCCGGGAGGACCGACGAGCAGTACTTC. Translated: CASSLWSGRTDEQYF. Looking up the rest from reference TRBV7-6 and TRBJ2-7 gives the full variable domain: GAGVSQSPRYKVTKRGQDVALRCDPISGHVSLYWYRQALGQGPEFLTYFNYEAQQDKSGLPNDRFSAERPEGSISTLTIQRTEQRDSAMYRCASSLWSGRTDEQYFGPGTRLTVT.

This clonotype was counted at least ten times. The chain carries TRBV20-1 and TRBJ1-5, with 9 bases matching TRBD1. CDR3 size: 17 residues. Trimming cost V 2 bases and J 5 bases; bases outside gene matches: 13. CDR1 is DFQATT, CDR2 SNEGSKA, per germline (reference sequence). The CDR3 DNA sequence: TGCAGTGCTAGATCAAAGGACCGGGACAGGGTTCATCAGCCCCAGCATTTT. Protein sequence: CSARSKDRDRVHQPQHF.

This clonotype was found many times. CDR3 bases: TGTGCCATCAGTGACGACAGGGGGGATACTGAAGCTTTCTTT. Translation gives CAISDDRGDTEAFF. V is TRBV10-3 and J is TRBJ1-1; 9 nucleotides align to TRBD1. CDR3 length equals 14 residues. V shed 3 bases and J 5 bases; nucleotides not matched to a gene: 4. CDR1 is ENHRY and CDR2 is SYGVKD in the germline V gene.

This clonotype was observed at least ten times. The chain joins TRBV7-9 to TRBJ2-5; a possible D gene is TRBD1 (5 bases). Germline V lookup: CDR1 SEHNR, CDR2 FQNEAQ (reference sequence). Trimming pared 0 bases from V and 2 bases from J, leaving 10 bases between. The CDR3 runs 15 residues. In DNA form, the CDR3 reads TGTGCCAGCAGCTTAGCCCCAGGGAAACAAGAGACCCAGTACTTC. Translation: CASSLAPGKQETQYF.

This clonotype was seen ten or more times. The CDR3: CASSLDSLTDTQYF. In DNA form, the CDR3 reads TGTGCCAGCAGCCTTGACAGCCTCACAGATACGCAGTATTTT. The chain combines TRBV7-3 with TRBJ2-3; tentatively, D is TRBD1 (5 bases). This CDR3 comprises 14 residues. CDR1 and CDR2 (germline): SGHTA, FQGTGA. Deletions cut 5 bases from V and 2 bases from J, with 11 bases between. Together with reference TRBV7-3 and TRBJ2-3, the CDR3 gives the full variable domain: GAGVSQTPSNKVTEKGKYVELRCDPISGHTALYWYRQSLGQGPEFLIYFQGTGAADDSGLPNDRFFAVRPEGSVSTLKIQRTERGDSAVYLCASSLDSLTDTQYFGPGTRLTVL.

This clonotype came up many times. This chain links TRBV20-1 with TRBJ2-1, with D possibly matching TRBD1 (5 bases). CDR1 is DFQATT and CDR2 is SNEGSKA in the germline V gene (reference sequence). CDR3 size: 15 residues. V lost 3 bases and J 0 bases, leaving 12 bases between the germline ends. CDR3 DNA sequence: TGCAGTGCTAGGGACATTGAGAGCTCCTACAATGAGCAGTTCTTC. Its translation: CSARDIESSYNEQFF.